These T cell receptor beta chains were read from a single sample in a study of blood T cell repertoires in COVID-19. Assay: immunoSEQ multiplex PCR; the TCRdb copy retains only in-frame clones and omits some. The table has a few hundred thousand clones, less than 85% seen once. Sequencing used peripheral blood. These receptors came from a woman between 18 and 30 years old with acute or convalescent COVID-19. The CDR3 runs from the conserved cysteine through the conserved F or W. D genes are given only for firm matches. Part of the rows lack a size; the others show once, few, many or a class for expanded clones.

D gene: TRBD2; V gene: TRBV28; J gene: TRBJ2-1; clone size: NA; CDR3 protein: CASSPPRGAGPYNEQFF; CDR3 DNA: TGTGCCAGCAGCCCCCCCCGGGGAGCGGGGCCCTACAATGAGCAGTTCTTC
D gene: TRBD1; V gene: TRBV5-1; J gene: TRBJ1-2; clone size: once; CDR3 protein: CASSLRQGQTNYGYTF; CDR3 DNA: TGCGCCAGCAGCTTACGACAGGGCCAGACTAACTATGGCTACACCTTC
D gene: TRBD2; V gene: TRBV27; J gene: TRBJ2-7; clone size: NA; CDR3 protein: CASSFLAGSSLGEQYF; CDR3 DNA: TGTGCCAGCAGTTTCCTAGCGGGATCCTCCCTTGGGGAGCAGTACTTC
D gene: TRBD2; V gene: TRBV7-3; J gene: TRBJ2-3; clone size: NA; CDR3 protein: CASSLLSGTSRTDTQYF; CDR3 DNA: TGTGCCAGCAGCCTACTCTCGGGGACTAGTAGAACAGATACGCAGTATTTT
D gene: TRBD1; V gene: TRBV15; J gene: TRBJ1-2; clone size: once; CDR3 protein: CATSSEDRGLLYGYTF; CDR3 DNA: TGTGCCACCAGCAGTGAGGACAGGGGGCTTTTATATGGCTACACCTTC
D gene: NA; V gene: TRBV5-4; J gene: TRBJ2-7; clone size: NA; CDR3 protein: CASSPIPGSYEQYF; CDR3 DNA: TGTGCCAGCAGCCCCATCCCGGGGTCCTACGAGCAGTACTTC
D gene: TRBD1; V gene: TRBV11-2; J gene: TRBJ1-5; clone size: once; CDR3 protein: CASSWDRGGNQPQHF; CDR3 DNA: TGTGCCAGCAGCTGGGACAGGGGAGGAAATCAGCCCCAGCATTTT
D gene: TRBD2; V gene: TRBV7-8; J gene: TRBJ2-7; clone size: NA; CDR3 protein: CASSLGASGAYEQYF; CDR3 DNA: TGTGCCAGCAGCCTAGGTGCTAGCGGCGCCTACGAGCAGTACTTC
D gene: NA; V gene: TRBV7-3; J gene: TRBJ2-7; clone size: NA; CDR3 protein: CASSLRSGAAYEQYF; CDR3 DNA: TGTGCCAGCAGCTTAAGATCAGGGGCCGCCTACGAGCAGTACTTC
D gene: NA; V gene: TRBV7-3; J gene: TRBJ1-2; clone size: NA; CDR3 protein: CASSLGPSNYGYTF; CDR3 DNA: TGTGCCAGCAGCTTAGGGCCCTCAAATTATGGCTACACCTTC
D gene: TRBD2; V gene: TRBV29-1; J gene: TRBJ2-7; clone size: NA; CDR3 protein: CSVGGASGREQYF; CDR3 DNA: TGCAGCGTCGGGGGGGCTAGCGGGCGGGAGCAGTACTTC
D gene: NA; V gene: TRBV29-1; J gene: TRBJ2-7; clone size: once; CDR3 protein: CSVEGAGYEQYF; CDR3 DNA: TGCAGCGTTGAAGGGGCAGGATACGAGCAGTACTTC
D gene: NA; V gene: TRBV2; J gene: TRBJ1-1; clone size: NA; CDR3 protein: CASSDENNTEAFF; CDR3 DNA: TGTGCCAGCAGTGATGAGAATAACACTGAAGCTTTCTTT
D gene: NA; V gene: TRBV5-1; J gene: TRBJ2-2; clone size: NA; CDR3 protein: CASGPRPVTGELFF; CDR3 DNA: TGCGCCAGCGGGCCCCGGCCGGTCACCGGGGAGCTGTTTTTT
D gene: TRBD1; V gene: TRBV4-1; J gene: TRBJ1-1; clone size: NA; CDR3 protein: CASSQVPPTGTNTEAFF; CDR3 DNA: TGCGCCAGCAGCCAAGTCCCCCCGACAGGGACGAACACTGAAGCTTTCTTT
D gene: NA; V gene: TRBV11-2; J gene: TRBJ1-1; clone size: NA; CDR3 protein: CASSLGMVIHRVNTEAFF; CDR3 DNA: TGTGCCAGCAGCTTAGGAATGGTCATCCACAGGGTGAACACTGAAGCTTTCTTT
D gene: TRBD1; V gene: TRBV6-6; J gene: TRBJ1-1; clone size: NA; CDR3 protein: CASSPFRTGSEAFF; CDR3 DNA: TGTGCCAGCAGTCCGTTTCGGACAGGGTCCGAAGCTTTCTTT
D gene: TRBD2; V gene: TRBV5-1; J gene: TRBJ2-3; clone size: NA; CDR3 protein: CASSTTSPDTQYF; CDR3 DNA: TGCGCCAGCAGCACGACTAGCCCAGATACGCAGTATTTT
D gene: TRBD1; V gene: TRBV7-2; J gene: TRBJ2-7; clone size: NA; CDR3 protein: CASTPRRTGSYEQYF; CDR3 DNA: TGTGCCAGCACCCCTCGTAGGACAGGTTCCTACGAGCAGTACTTC
D gene: NA; V gene: TRBV6-1; J gene: TRBJ2-2; clone size: NA; CDR3 protein: CASSERGRTNTGELFF; CDR3 DNA: TGTGCCAGCAGTGAAAGGGGCAGGACCAACACCGGGGAGCTGTTTTTT
D gene: NA; V gene: TRBV4-1; J gene: TRBJ1-1; clone size: NA; CDR3 protein: CASSHAGLMNTEAFF; CDR3 DNA: TGCGCCAGCAGCCACGCGGGACTTATGAACACTGAAGCTTTCTTT
D gene: NA; V gene: TRBV14; J gene: TRBJ2-2; clone size: NA; CDR3 protein: CASSQSNTGELFF; CDR3 DNA: TGTGCCAGCAGCCAAAGCAACACCGGGGAGCTGTTTTTT
D gene: TRBD1; V gene: TRBV5-1; J gene: TRBJ2-5; clone size: NA; CDR3 protein: CASSGGTGGEETQYF; CDR3 DNA: TGCGCCAGCAGCGGAGGGACAGGGGGCGAAGAGACCCAGTACTTC